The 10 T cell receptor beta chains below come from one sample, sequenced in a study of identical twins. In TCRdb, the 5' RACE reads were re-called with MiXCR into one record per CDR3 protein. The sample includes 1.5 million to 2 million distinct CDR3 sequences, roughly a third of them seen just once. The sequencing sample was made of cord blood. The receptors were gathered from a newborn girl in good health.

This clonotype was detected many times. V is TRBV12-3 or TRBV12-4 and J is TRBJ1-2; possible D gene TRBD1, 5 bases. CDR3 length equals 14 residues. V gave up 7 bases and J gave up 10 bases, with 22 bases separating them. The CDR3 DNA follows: TGTGCCAGCACCCCCAGCTTGGGGGTAAATTTCTACACCTTC. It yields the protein CASTPSLGVNFYTF.

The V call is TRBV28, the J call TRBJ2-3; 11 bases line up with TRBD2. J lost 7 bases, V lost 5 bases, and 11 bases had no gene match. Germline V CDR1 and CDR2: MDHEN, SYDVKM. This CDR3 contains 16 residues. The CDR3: CASSPLIWTSGYTQYF. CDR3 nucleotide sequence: TGTGCCAGCAGTCCCCTAATTTGGACTAGCGGGTATACGCAGTATTTT.

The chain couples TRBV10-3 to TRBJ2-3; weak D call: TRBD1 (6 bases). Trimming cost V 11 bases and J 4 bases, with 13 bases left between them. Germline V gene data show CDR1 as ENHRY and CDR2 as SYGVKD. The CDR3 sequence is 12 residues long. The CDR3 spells CAASGVSDTQYF. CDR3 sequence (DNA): TGTGCCGCATCAGGGGTGTCAGATACGCAGTATTTT.

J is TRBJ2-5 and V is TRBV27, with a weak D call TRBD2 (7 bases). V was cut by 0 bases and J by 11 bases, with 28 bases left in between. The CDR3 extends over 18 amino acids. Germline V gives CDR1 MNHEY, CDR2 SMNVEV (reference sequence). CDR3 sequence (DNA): TGTGCCAGCAGTTTATCCCCAGGGGACTACCTATTTAAGGATGAGCAGTACTTC. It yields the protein CASSLSPGDYLFKDEQYF.

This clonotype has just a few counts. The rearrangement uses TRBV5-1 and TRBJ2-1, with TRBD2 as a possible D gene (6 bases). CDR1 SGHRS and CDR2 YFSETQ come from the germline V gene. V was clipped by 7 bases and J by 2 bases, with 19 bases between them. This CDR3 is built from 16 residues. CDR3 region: CASGWGLANTYNEQFF. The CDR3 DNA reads TGCGCCAGCGGCTGGGGTCTAGCGAATACCTACAATGAGCAGTTCTTC.

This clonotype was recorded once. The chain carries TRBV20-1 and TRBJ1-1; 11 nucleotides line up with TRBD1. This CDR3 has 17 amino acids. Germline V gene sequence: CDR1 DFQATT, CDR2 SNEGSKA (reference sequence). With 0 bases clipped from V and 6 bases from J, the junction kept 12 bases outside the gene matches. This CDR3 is CSARDFSGQGEVAEAFF. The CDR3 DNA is TGCAGTGCTAGAGATTTCTCGGGACAGGGGGAGGTTGCTGAAGCTTTCTTT.

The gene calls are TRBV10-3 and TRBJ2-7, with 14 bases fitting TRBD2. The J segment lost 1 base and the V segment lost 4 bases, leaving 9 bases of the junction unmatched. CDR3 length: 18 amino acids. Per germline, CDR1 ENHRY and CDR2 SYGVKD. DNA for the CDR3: TGTGCCATCAGTGCCAGGGGACTAGCGGGGGACCTTTCCTACGAGCAGTACTTC. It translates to CAISARGLAGDLSYEQYF.

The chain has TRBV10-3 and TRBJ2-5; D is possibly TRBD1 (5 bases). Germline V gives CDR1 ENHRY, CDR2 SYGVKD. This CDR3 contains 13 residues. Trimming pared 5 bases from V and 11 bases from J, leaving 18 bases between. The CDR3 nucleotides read TGTGCCATCAGTCCCAGGGTGGACAATGAGCAGTACTTC. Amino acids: CAISPRVDNEQYF.

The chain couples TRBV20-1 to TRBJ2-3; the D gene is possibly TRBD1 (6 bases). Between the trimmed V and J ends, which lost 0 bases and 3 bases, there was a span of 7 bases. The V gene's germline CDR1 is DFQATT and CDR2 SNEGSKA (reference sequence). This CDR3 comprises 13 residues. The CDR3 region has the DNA TGCAGTGCTAGAGATCAGGGGACAGATACGCAGTATTTT. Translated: CSARDQGTDTQYF.

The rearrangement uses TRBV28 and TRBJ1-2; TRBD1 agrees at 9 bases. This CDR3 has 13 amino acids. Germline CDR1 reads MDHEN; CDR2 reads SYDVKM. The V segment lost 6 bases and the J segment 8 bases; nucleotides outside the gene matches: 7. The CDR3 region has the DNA TGTGCCAGCAGAAGGGACAGGGAGGCCGGCTACACCTTC. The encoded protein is CASRRDREAGYTF.